This T cell receptor beta chain was retrieved from a study of CD8 T cells in ankylosing spondylitis. This clonotype was recorded at least ten times. The antigen remains unidentified. V was clipped by 6 bases and J by 2 bases, with 18 bases between them. The CDR3 runs 16 residues. Germline CDR1 LGHNT, CDR2 FRNRAP. By quantitative 5'-RACE with molecular barcodes, the TCR beta libraries were made. TCRdb reanalysed the 5' RACE reads using MiXCR and keeps one entry per CDR3 protein. The table has some 180,000 distinct CDR3 sequences, approximately 18% seen once. Study conclusions and caveats: It appeared that ankylosing spondylitis blood was characterized by a TCR beta motif of roughly 8 highly homologous variants. Significant enrichment of disease-linked clones was reported in matched ankylosing spondylitis synovial fluid.

Sample: blood, either unsorted or a sorted T cell fraction (not recorded which). The gene calls are TRBV12-5 and TRBJ2-3; tentatively, D is TRBD1 or TRBD2 (5 bases each). This clonotype was obtained from a male donor under 30 with ankylosing spondylitis or in good health (not recorded which). The CDR3 here is CASGYMGTAFTDTQYF. The CDR3 DNA sequence: TGTGCTAGTGGGTATATGGGGACGGCTTTCACAGATACGCAGTATTTT. Drawing the rest from reference TRBV12-5 and TRBJ2-3, the complete variable domain is DARVTQTPRHKVTEMGQEVTMRCQPILGHNTVFWYRQTMMQGLELLAYFRNRAPLDDSGMPKDRFSAEMPDATLATLKIQPSEPRDSAVYFCASGYMGTAFTDTQYFGPGTRLTVL.